Following are 20 T cell receptor beta chains from one sample sequenced in a study of identical twins. TCRdb independently ran MiXCR on the 5' RACE reads; one entry per CDR3 protein. The sample holds about 150,000 distinct CDR3 sequences; under 4.5% are singletons and the top ten take more than 7%. The sample was memory T cells sorted from blood. Receptor source: a man in his late teens or twenties in good health.

The table lists this clonotype with many counts. The V gene is TRBV13, the J gene TRBJ2-2; D possibly corresponds to TRBD1 (6 bases). The CDR3 contains 14 residues. The V end lost 4 bases, the J end lost 3 bases, and 9 bases lay between the germline ends. CDR1 PRHDT and CDR2 FYEKMQ come from the germline V gene (reference sequence). CDR3 residues: CASSYRDHTGELFF. CDR3 nucleotides: TGTGCCAGCAGCTACAGGGACCACACCGGGGAGCTGTTTTTT.

This clonotype was seen repeatedly, ten times or more. The chain employs TRBV7-9 and TRBJ1-1, with D unclear. The CDR3 spans 13 residues. CDR1 is SEHNR and CDR2 is FQNEAQ in the germline V gene (reference sequence). V was clipped by 1 base and J by 2 bases, with 5 bases between them. CDR3 in amino acids: CASSLVTNTEAFF. As DNA, the CDR3 is TGTGCCAGCAGCTTAGTGACAAACACTGAAGCTTTCTTT.

This clonotype was detected ten times or more. This chain joins TRBV20-1 and TRBJ1-2; weak D call: TRBD1 (5 bases). Germline V gives CDR1 DFQATT, CDR2 SNEGSKA (reference sequence). Between the trimmed V and J ends, which lost 5 bases and 6 bases, there was a span of 10 bases. The CDR3 extends over 11 amino acids. The CDR3 sequence is CSAGRGDGYTF. The CDR3 DNA reads TGCAGTGCTGGACGAGGGGATGGCTACACCTTC.

The chain couples TRBV24-1 to TRBJ2-3; 9 bases agree with TRBD1. Germline V gives CDR1 KGHDR, CDR2 SFDVKD. Trimming removed 0 bases from V and 2 bases from J; junction bases left unmatched: 5. The CDR3 is made up of 17 amino acids. The CDR3 is CATSDLPWDRDTDTQYF. CDR3 in DNA: TGTGCCACCAGTGATTTGCCATGGGACAGGGACACAGATACGCAGTATTTT.

This clonotype was picked up a small number of times. The V gene is TRBV20-1, the J gene TRBJ2-7; a possible D gene is TRBD1 (6 bases). With 2 bases removed from V and 2 bases from J, the gap between germline ends came to 19 bases. The CDR3 length is 16 residues. Germline V CDR1 and CDR2: DFQATT, SNEGSKA (reference sequence). The chain's CDR3 is CSARPSGTPRTYEQYF. CDR3 DNA sequence: TGCAGTGCTAGACCTTCCGGGACACCCAGGACCTACGAGCAGTACTTC.

This clonotype appeared many times. CDR3 bases: TGCGCCAGCAGCTTACGGGGGCGGGAATCCTACGAGCAGTACTTC. It yields the protein CASSLRGRESYEQYF. The rearrangement joins TRBV5-1 to TRBJ2-7; D may be TRBD1 or TRBD2 (6 bases each). Trimming pared 2 bases from V and 1 base from J, leaving 13 bases between. Germline CDR1 reads SGHRS; CDR2 reads YFSETQ. The CDR3 totals 15 residues.

This clonotype was observed many times. The rearrangement joins TRBV3-1 to TRBJ2-1; a possible D gene is TRBD2 (5 bases). The CDR3 has 15 amino acids. Per germline, CDR1 LGHDT and CDR2 YNNKEL (reference sequence). The V end lost 4 bases, the J end lost 7 bases, and 17 bases lay between the germline ends. In DNA, the CDR3 is TGTGCCAGCAGCCCCGATAGCACGGGGATGAATGAGCAGTTCTTC. As protein: CASSPDSTGMNEQFF.

This clonotype has ten or more counts. The chain has TRBV5-1 and TRBJ2-7; D is possibly TRBD1 or TRBD2 (5 bases each). V lost 3 bases and J 5 bases, leaving 9 bases between the germline ends. The germline V gene has CDR1 SGHRS and CDR2 YFSETQ. The CDR3 loop spans 12 amino acids. Here the CDR3 reads CASSSRGNEQYF. DNA for the CDR3: TGCGCCAGCAGCTCGAGGGGCAACGAGCAGTACTTC.

Many counts were recorded for this clonotype. The chain recombines TRBV18 with TRBJ2-1; 7 bases are shared with TRBD2. Per germline, CDR1 KGHSH and CDR2 LQKENI. This CDR3 is 15 amino acids long. V shed 4 bases and J 1 base; nucleotides not matched to a gene: 4. The DNA for the CDR3 is TGTGCCAGCTCACTGAGGGAGGGGTCCTACAATGAGCAGTTCTTC. This encodes CASSLREGSYNEQFF.

At least ten counts were recorded for this clonotype. This chain uses TRBV2 with TRBJ2-2; the D gene is possibly TRBD2 (6 bases). The V end was cut by 2 bases, the J end by 1 base, with 8 bases between. From germline, CDR1 is SNHLY and CDR2 FYNNEI. The length of the CDR3 is 15 residues. The CDR3 here is CASSENGGNTGELFF. CDR3 DNA: TGTGCCAGCAGTGAAAACGGGGGGAACACCGGGGAGCTGTTTTTT.

Ten or more counts support this clonotype. The V and J genes are TRBV30 and TRBJ2-5; the D gene is possibly TRBD1 (5 bases). The germline V gene has CDR1 GTSNPN and CDR2 SVGIG (reference sequence). CDR3 size: 11 residues. Trimming took 4 bases from V and 5 from J, leaving 8 bases between them. The CDR3 loop reads CAWKPGETQYF. The DNA of the CDR3 is TGTGCCTGGAAACCAGGGGAGACCCAGTACTTC.

This clonotype was counted at least ten times. V is TRBV29-1 and J is TRBJ2-1, with 7 bases lining up with TRBD1. Germline V gives CDR1 SQVTM, CDR2 ANQGSEA. With 4 bases clipped from V and 3 bases from J, the junction kept 6 bases outside the gene matches. The CDR3 is 14 amino acids. The DNA of the CDR3 is TGCAGCGTTGGGTTCGGGACAGACTACAATGAGCAGTTCTTC. Translating gives CSVGFGTDYNEQFF.

This clonotype was observed at least ten times. J is TRBJ2-7 and V is TRBV5-1; D could derive from TRBD1 or TRBD2 (5 bases each). V shed 4 bases and J shed 3 bases, with 14 bases lying between them. The germline gives CDR1 SGHRS, CDR2 YFSETQ. The CDR3 spans 14 residues. This CDR3 is CASSPSYGGYEQYF. The CDR3 region has the DNA TGCGCCAGCAGCCCATCGTATGGGGGCTACGAGCAGTACTTC.

There are many counts of this clonotype. The J gene is TRBJ2-7, the V gene TRBV29-1, with no clear D. CDR1 SQVTM and CDR2 ANQGSEA come from the germline V gene. Trimming pared 4 bases from V and 6 bases from J, leaving 10 bases between. The CDR3 spans 11 residues. This CDR3 is CSVASAAEQYV. The CDR3 nucleotides read TGCAGCGTTGCCTCGGCAGCCGAGCAGTACGTC.

V usage is TRBV24-1 and J usage is TRBJ1-5; D gene uncertain. Trimming stripped 2 bases from V and 7 bases from J, with 11 bases between. Per germline, CDR1 KGHDR and CDR2 SFDVKD. This CDR3 region has 14 residues. The CDR3 reads CATSDSRDHQPQHF. The DNA of the CDR3 is TGTGCCACCAGTGATTCGCGCGACCACCAGCCCCAGCATTTT.

The rearrangement joins TRBV5-1 to TRBJ2-3, with D unclear. V was pared by 0 bases and J by 0 bases, with 5 bases between. CDR1 and CDR2 (germline): SGHRS, YFSETQ. The CDR3 totals 14 residues. For the CDR3, the DNA is TGCGCCAGCAGCTTGGGTAACAGCACAGATACGCAGTATTTT. The encoded protein is CASSLGNSTDTQYF.

Ten or more counts support this clonotype. The chain carries TRBV5-8 and TRBJ1-1; possibly TRBD1 for D (5 bases). CDR3 size: 13 residues. In germline, CDR1 is SGHTS, CDR2 YDEGEE. Trimming cost V 1 base and J 8 bases, with 12 bases left between them. CDR3 nucleotide sequence: TGTGCCAGCAGCTTGTTGGCGGGGGTGGAAGCTTTCTTT. It specifies CASSLLAGVEAFF.

In this sample, this clonotype turned up many times. The V call is TRBV12-3 or TRBV12-4, the J call TRBJ2-5; a weak D match, TRBD1 (5 bases). Trimming shortened V by 2 bases and J by 5 bases, and 9 bases separated the two germline ends. There are 13 residues in the CDR3. The CDR3 DNA follows: TGTGCCAGCAGTTTATTGGGGCTGGAGACCCAGTACTTC. This encodes CASSLLGLETQYF.

This clonotype appeared once. This may be a read error, as it is one base from a much larger clone. The chain combines TRBV20-1 with TRBJ2-5; D is undetermined. Germline CDR1 and CDR2: DFQATT and SNEGSKA (reference sequence). V was cut by 6 bases and J by 3 bases, with 8 bases left in between. This CDR3 region has 11 residues. CDR3 coding DNA: TGCAGTGCAAGGACCAAAGAGACCCAGTACTTC. This sequence encodes CSARTKETQYF.

Ten or more counts support this clonotype. This chain uses TRBV3-1 with TRBJ2-3; unclear D gene. The length of the CDR3 is 16 residues. Germline-derived CDR1 and CDR2 are LGHDT and YNNKEL (reference sequence). Trimming removed 2 bases at V and 0 bases at J, with 12 bases between. For the CDR3, the DNA is TGTGCCAGCAGCCAATCACCAGCTACCAGCACAGATACGCAGTATTTT. Its translation: CASSQSPATSTDTQYF.